This TCR beta chain is drawn from a study of cytomegalovirus exposure and HLA in healthy donors. Study-wide results and caveats: Reports indicated that the classifier achieved high specificity and sensitivity in diagnosing cytomegalovirus status.

Points on this clone: What it binds is unknown.

The donors belonged to the roughly 130-subject validation cohort, separate from the approximately 670-subject first cohort. CDR3 length: 15 amino acids. V lost 6 bases, J lost 4 bases, and 16 bases lay in between. Germline V gene sequence: CDR1 MNHEY, CDR2 SVGAGI. The data were produced by immunoSEQ multiplex PCR, yet TCRdb's version contains in-frame clones alone and is incomplete. The sample contains around 260,000 clones, about nine tenths of which appear only once. The chain is built from TRBV6-5 and TRBJ1-5, with D perhaps matching TRBD1 (5 bases). The clonotype comes from a woman aged 30 to 39 in good health and CMV-seronegative. Sequences were obtained from PBMCs. CDR3 residues: CASSSSGIGNQPQHF. The CDR3 nucleotides read TGTGCCAGCAGCTCCTCAGGGATAGGGAATCAGCCCCAGCATTTT.